This TCR beta chain emerged from a study of CD4+ T cells in melanoma. Assay used: immunoSEQ multiplex PCR; TCRdb lists only in-frame clones, some missing. Among 9,900 or so clones, 69% were seen once, and the ten largest hold around 20%. This clone rates as medium-sized. What it recognizes is unknown. Regarding the study as a whole: CD8+ T cell, macrophage and B cell function reportedly correlated with neoantigen-specific CD4+ T cells. In melanoma, neoantigen-specific CD4+ T cells reportedly differed in differentiation state.

With 4 bases removed from V and 8 bases from J, the gap between germline ends came to 11 bases. The CDR3 contains 11 residues. The germline gives CDR1 SQVTM, CDR2 ANQGSEA. The source material was peripheral blood. The clonotype originates from a human donor with melanoma. The chain is built from TRBV29-1 and TRBJ1-1; D perhaps matches TRBD1 (5 bases). CDR3 sequence (DNA): TGCAGCGTTGCACAGGCTAGGGAAGCTTTCTTT. It yields the protein CSVAQAREAFF.